The next 9 T cell receptor beta chains were all read from a single sample in a study of T cell responses to AZD1222 COVID-19 vaccine. Profiled with immunoSEQ multiplex PCR; TCRdb holds only in-frame clones, not every one. The sample shows some 99,000 clones, about 85% of them seen only once. The sample was peripheral blood, taken on day 0 of AZD1222 vaccination. These receptor sequences come from an adult in good health.

The chain is built from TRBV19 and TRBJ1-5; D not resolved. V lost 1 base to trimming and J lost 9 bases, with 10 bases between them. The CDR3 loop spans 13 amino acids. In germline, CDR1 is LNHDA, CDR2 SQIVND (reference sequence). DNA for the CDR3: TGTGCCAGTAGTATAGCCGCCCGGGGGCCCCAGCATTTT. Its protein product is CASSIAARGPQHF.

The CDR3 loop reads CAWGLGQSNEKLFF. The CDR3 region has the DNA TGTGCCTGGGGGTTGGGACAGTCTAATGAAAAACTGTTTTTT. The chain links TRBV30 to TRBJ1-4; 7 nucleotides align to TRBD1. With V trimmed by 5 bases and J by 3 bases, 6 bases remained unmatched. In germline, CDR1 is GTSNPN, CDR2 SVGIG (reference sequence). The CDR3 covers 14 residues.

The rearrangement uses TRBV7-9 and TRBJ1-3; no firm D call. CDR3 length equals 15 residues. Trimming cost V 0 bases and J 0 bases, with 6 bases left between them. Per germline, CDR1 SEHNR and CDR2 FQNEAQ (reference sequence). This CDR3 reads CASSLAGLSGNTIYF. The CDR3 DNA reads TGTGCCAGCAGCTTAGCAGGCCTCTCTGGAAACACCATATATTTT.

CDR3: CSTGVNSPLHF. As DNA, the CDR3 is TGCAGCACAGGGGTGAATTCACCCCTCCACTTT. The J gene is TRBJ1-6, the V gene TRBV20-1; 7 positions match TRBD1. Germline V gives CDR1 DFQATT, CDR2 SNEGSKA (reference sequence). The CDR3 length is 11 residues.

This chain connects TRBV29-1 to TRBJ2-2, with a possible D match to TRBD2 (5 bases). CDR1 is SQVTM, CDR2 ANQGSEA, per germline. This CDR3 spans 12 amino acids. V gave up 8 bases and J gave up 1 base, with 8 bases separating them. The chain's CDR3 is CSSEGNTGELFF. Written as DNA, the CDR3 is TGCAGCTCCGAGGGGAACACCGGGGAGCTGTTTTTT.

This clone has just a few counts. The rearrangement uses TRBV7-9 and TRBJ1-1; D unclear. V lost 1 base, J lost 2 bases, and 2 bases lay in between. The CDR3 has 12 amino acids. Germline values: CDR1 SEHNR, CDR2 FQNEAQ (reference sequence). CDR3 amino acids: CASSLDNTEAFF. DNA for the CDR3: TGTGCCAGCAGCTTAGACAACACTGAAGCTTTCTTT.

The genes are TRBV7-9 and TRBJ1-2; D unresolved. The CDR3 loop spans 15 amino acids. CDR1 and CDR2 from the germline V gene are SEHNR and FQNEAQ (reference sequence). Trimming removed 0 bases from V and 1 base from J, with 9 bases in between. CDR3 sequence reads: CASSLAQALNYGYTF. Written as DNA, the CDR3 is TGTGCCAGCAGCTTAGCGCAGGCCCTTAACTATGGCTACACCTTC.

The gene calls are TRBV25-1 and TRBJ2-4, with 9 bases fitting TRBD1. This CDR3 has 15 amino acids. V trimming: 5 bases; J trimming: 7 bases; junction bases outside the gene matches: 9. Per germline, CDR1 MGHDK and CDR2 SYGVNS. The CDR3 DNA reads as TGTGCCAGCAGTCCGGACAGGGGTAATGGGAACATTCAGTACTTC. This gives the protein CASSPDRGNGNIQYF.

This chain links TRBV4-3 with TRBJ1-4; D is unclear. Germline V lookup: CDR1 LGHNA, CDR2 YSLEER. The CDR3 sequence is 13 residues long. Trimming took 4 bases from V and 8 from J, leaving 11 bases between them. The CDR3, as DNA: TGCGCCAGCAGCCTAGGTCTTGGGGAAAAACTGTTTTTT. Translating gives CASSLGLGEKLFF.